The clone carrying this T cell receptor beta chain was seen repeatedly, ten times or more. Its antigen is currently unknown. This specimen comes from a study of early T cells in non-severe SARS-CoV-2 infection. Study-wide context: Chains were unpaired, as sequencing was done on bulk RNA from unsorted whole blood.

Separate cDNA molecules each had unique molecular identifiers attached to them. One entry per CDR3 protein results from TCRdb running MiXCR on the 5' RACE reads. The data hold roughly 60,000 distinct CDR3 sequences, with roughly 5.3% observed a single time. Study-wide results and caveats: Private and CD4 specificities were missed by VDJdb matching, skewed to anti-spike CD8.

Sequenced sample: whole blood. The receptor was derived from an adult who was a healthcare worker with PCR-confirmed SARS-CoV-2 infection or an uninfected control (not recorded which).

The CDR3 here is CASSLTGIGYGYTF. CDR3 nucleotides: TGCGCCAGCAGCTTGACAGGGATAGGGTATGGCTACACCTTC. The chain joins TRBV5-1 to TRBJ1-2, with D possibly TRBD1 on 6 matching bases. V was clipped by 1 base and J by 5 bases, with 12 bases between them. Germline assignment: CDR1 SGHRS and CDR2 YFSETQ. The CDR3 is 14 amino acids.